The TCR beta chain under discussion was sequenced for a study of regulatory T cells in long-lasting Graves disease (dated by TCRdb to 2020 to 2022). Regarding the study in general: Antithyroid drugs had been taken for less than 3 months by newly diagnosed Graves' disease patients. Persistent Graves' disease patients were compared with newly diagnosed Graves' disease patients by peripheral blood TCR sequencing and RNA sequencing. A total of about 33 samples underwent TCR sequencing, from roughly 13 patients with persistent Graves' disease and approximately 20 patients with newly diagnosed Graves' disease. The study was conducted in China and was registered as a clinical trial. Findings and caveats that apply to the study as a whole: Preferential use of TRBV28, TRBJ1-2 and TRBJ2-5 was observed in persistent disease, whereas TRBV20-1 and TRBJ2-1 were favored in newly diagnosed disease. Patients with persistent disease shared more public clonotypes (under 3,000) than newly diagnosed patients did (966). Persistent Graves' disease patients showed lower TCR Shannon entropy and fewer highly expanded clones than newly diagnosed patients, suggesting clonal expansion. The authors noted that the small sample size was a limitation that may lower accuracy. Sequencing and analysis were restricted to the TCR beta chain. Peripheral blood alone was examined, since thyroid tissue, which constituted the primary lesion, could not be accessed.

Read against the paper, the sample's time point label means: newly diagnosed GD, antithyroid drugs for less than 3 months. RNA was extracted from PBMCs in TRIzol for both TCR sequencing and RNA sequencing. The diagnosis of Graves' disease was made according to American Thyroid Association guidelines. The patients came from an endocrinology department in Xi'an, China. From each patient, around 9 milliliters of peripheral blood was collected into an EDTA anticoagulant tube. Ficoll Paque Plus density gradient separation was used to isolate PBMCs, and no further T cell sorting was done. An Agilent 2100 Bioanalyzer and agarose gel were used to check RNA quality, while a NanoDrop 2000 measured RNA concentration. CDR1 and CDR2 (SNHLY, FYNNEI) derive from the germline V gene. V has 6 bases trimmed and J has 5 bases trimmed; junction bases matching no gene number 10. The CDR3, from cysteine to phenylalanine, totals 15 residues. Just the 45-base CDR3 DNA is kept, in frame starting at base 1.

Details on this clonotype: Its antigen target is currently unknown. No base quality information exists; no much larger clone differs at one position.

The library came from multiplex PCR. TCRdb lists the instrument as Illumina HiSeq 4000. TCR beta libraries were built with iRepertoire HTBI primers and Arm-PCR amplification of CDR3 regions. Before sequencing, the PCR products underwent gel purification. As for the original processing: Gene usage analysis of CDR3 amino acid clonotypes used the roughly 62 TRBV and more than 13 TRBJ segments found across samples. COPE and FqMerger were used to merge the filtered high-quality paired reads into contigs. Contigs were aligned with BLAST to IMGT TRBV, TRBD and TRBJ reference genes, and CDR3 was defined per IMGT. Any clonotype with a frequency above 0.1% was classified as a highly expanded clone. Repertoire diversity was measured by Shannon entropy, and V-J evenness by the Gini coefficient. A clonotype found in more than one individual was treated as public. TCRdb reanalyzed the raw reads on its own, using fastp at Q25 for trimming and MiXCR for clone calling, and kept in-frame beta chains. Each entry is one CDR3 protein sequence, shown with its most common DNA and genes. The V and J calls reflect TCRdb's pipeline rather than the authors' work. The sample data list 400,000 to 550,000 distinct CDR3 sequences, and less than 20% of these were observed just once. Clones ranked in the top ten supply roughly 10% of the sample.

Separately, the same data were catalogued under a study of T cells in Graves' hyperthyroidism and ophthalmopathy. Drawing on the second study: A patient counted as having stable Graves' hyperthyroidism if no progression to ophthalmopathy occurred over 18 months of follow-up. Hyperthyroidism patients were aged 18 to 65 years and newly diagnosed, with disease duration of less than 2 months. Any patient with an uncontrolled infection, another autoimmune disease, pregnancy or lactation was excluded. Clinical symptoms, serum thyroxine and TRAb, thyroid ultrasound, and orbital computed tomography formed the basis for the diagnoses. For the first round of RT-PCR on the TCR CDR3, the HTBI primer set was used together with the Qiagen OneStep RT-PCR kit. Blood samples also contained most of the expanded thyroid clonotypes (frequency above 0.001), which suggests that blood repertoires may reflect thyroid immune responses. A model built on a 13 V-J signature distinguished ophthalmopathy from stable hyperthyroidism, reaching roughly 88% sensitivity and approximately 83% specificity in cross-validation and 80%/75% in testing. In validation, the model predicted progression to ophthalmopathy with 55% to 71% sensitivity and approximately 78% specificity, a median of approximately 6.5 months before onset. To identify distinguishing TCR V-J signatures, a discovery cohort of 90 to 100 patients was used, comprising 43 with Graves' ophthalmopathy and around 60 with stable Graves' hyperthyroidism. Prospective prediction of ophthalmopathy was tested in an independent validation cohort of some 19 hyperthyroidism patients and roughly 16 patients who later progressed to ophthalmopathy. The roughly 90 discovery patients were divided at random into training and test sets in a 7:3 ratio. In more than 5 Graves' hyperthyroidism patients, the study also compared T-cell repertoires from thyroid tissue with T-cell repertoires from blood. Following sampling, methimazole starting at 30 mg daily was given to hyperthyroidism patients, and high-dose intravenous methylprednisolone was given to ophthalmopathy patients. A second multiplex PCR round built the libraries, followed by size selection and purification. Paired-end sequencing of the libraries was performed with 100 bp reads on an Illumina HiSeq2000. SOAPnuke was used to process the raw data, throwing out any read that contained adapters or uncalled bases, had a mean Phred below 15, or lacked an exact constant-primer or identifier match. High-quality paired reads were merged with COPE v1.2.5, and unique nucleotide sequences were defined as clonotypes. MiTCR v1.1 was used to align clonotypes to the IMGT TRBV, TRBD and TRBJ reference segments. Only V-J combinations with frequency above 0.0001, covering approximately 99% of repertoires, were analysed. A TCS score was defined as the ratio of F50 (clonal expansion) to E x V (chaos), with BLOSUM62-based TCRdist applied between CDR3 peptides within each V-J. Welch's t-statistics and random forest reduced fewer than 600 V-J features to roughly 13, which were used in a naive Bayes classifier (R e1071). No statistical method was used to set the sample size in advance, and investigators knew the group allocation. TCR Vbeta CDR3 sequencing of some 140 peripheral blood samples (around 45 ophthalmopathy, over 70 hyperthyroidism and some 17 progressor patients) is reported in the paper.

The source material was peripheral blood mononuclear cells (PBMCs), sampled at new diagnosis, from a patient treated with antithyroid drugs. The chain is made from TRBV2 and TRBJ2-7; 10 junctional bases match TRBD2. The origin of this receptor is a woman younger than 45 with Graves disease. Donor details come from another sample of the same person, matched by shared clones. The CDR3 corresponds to CASRLRAGGPDEQYF. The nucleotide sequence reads TGTGCCAGCAGACTTCGAGCGGGAGGGCCTGACGAGCAGTACTTC.